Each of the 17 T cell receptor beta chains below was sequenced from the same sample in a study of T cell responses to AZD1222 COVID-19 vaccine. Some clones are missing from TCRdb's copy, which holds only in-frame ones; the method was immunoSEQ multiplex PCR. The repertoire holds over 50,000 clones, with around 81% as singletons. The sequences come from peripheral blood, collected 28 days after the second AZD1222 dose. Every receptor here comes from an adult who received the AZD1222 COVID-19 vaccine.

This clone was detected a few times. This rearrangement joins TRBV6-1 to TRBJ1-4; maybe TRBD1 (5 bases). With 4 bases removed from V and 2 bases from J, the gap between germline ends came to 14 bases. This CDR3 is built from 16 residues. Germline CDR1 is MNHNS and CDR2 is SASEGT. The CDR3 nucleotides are TGTGCCAGCAGTGCCCACGGGGGGAGGACTAATGAAAAACTGTTTTTT. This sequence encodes CASSAHGGRTNEKLFF.

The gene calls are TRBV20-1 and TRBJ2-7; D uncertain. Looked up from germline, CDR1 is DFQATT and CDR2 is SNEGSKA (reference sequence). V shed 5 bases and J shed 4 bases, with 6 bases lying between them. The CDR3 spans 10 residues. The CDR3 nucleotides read TGCAGTGCTGGACGGTACGAGCAGTACTTC. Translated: CSAGRYEQYF.

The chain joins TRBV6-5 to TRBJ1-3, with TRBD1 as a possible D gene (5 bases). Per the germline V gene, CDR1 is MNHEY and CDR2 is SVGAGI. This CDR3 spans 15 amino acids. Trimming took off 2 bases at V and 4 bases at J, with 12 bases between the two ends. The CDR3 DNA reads TGTGCCAGCAGTTACCGGGACGGGGTGGGAAACACCATATATTTT. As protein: CASSYRDGVGNTIYF.

The CDR3: CASTLAGGGETQYF. CDR3 bases: TGTGCCAGCACCTTGGCAGGGGGAGGCGAGACCCAGTACTTC. The rearrangement uses TRBV28 and TRBJ2-5; D possibly corresponds to TRBD1 (7 bases). This CDR3 is built from 14 residues. Germline CDR1 reads MDHEN; CDR2 reads SYDVKM. Between the trimmed V and J ends, which lost 7 bases and 5 bases, there was a span of 17 bases.

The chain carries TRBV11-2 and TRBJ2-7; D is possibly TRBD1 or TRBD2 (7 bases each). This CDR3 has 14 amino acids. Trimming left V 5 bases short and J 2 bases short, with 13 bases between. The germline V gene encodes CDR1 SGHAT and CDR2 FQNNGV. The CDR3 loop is CASSAGGGTYEQYF. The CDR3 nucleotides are TGTGCCAGCAGCGCAGGGGGGGGGACCTACGAGCAGTACTTC.

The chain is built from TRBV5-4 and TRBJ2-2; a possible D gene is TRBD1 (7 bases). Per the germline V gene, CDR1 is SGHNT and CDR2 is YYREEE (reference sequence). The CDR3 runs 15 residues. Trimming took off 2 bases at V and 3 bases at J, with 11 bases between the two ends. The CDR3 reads CASSLQGTYTGELFF. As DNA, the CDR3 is TGTGCCAGCAGCTTACAGGGGACTTACACCGGGGAGCTGTTTTTT.

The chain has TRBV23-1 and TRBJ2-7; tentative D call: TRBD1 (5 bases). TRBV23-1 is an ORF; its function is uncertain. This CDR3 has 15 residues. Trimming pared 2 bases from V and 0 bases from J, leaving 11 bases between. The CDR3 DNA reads TGCGCCAGCAGTCAAACACAGGTATTCTCCTACGAGCAGTACTTC. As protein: CASSQTQVFSYEQYF.

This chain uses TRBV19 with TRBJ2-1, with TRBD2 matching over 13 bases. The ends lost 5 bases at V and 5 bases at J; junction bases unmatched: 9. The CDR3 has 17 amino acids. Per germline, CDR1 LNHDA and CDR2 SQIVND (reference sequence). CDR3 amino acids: CASSLRGTSGTNNEQFF. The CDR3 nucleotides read TGTGCCAGTAGTCTACGAGGGACTAGCGGGACGAACAATGAGCAGTTCTTC. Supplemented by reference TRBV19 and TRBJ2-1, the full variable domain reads DGGITQSPKYLFRKEGQNVTLSCEQNLNHDAMYWYRQDPGQGLRLIYYSQIVNDFQKGDIAEGYSVSREKKESFPLTVTSAQKNPTAFYLCASSLRGTSGTNNEQFFGPGTRLTVL.

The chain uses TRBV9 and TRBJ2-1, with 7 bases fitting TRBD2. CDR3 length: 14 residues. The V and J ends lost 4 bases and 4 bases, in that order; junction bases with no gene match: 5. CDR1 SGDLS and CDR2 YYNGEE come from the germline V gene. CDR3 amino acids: CASSPRLAYNEQFF. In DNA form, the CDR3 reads TGTGCCAGCAGCCCGAGACTAGCTTACAATGAGCAGTTCTTC.

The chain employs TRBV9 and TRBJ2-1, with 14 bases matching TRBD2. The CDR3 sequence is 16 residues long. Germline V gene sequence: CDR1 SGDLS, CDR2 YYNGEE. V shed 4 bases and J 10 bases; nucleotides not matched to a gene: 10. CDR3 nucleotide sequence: TGTGCCAGCAGCCCCCAGGGACTAGCGGGAGTCGGGGAGCAGTTCTTC. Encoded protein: CASSPQGLAGVGEQFF.

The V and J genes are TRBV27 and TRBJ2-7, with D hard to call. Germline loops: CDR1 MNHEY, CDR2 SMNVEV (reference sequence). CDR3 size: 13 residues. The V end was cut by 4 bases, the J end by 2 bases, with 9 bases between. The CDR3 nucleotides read TGTGCCAGCAGTTCCAGACTTACCTACGAGCAGTACTTC. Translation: CASSSRLTYEQYF.

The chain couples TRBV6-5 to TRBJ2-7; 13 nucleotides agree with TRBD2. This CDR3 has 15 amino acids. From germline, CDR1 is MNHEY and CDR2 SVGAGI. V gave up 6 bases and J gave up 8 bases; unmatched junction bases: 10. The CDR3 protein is CASRGRTSGSRQQYF. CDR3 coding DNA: TGTGCCAGCAGGGGACGGACTAGCGGGAGCCGGCAGCAGTACTTC.

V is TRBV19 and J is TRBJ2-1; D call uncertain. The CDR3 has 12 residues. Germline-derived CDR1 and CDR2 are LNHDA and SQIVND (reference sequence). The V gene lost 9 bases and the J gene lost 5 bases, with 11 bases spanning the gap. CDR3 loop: CASRGPNNEQFF. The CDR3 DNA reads TGTGCCAGCCGTGGTCCTAACAATGAGCAGTTCTTC.

The CDR3 reads CASSNSRSRDQPQHF. The DNA for the CDR3 is TGTGCCAGCAGCAACAGTAGGAGTAGAGATCAGCCCCAGCATTTT. This chain connects TRBV28 to TRBJ1-5; D is ambiguous. V was shortened by 6 bases and J by 5 bases, with 17 bases between the two germline ends. This CDR3 spans 15 amino acids. CDR1 and CDR2 (germline): MDHEN, SYDVKM.

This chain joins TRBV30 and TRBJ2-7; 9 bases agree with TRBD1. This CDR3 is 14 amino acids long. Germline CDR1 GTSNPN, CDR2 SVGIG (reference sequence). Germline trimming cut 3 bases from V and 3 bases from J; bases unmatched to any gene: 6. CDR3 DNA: TGTGCCTGGAGACGACAGGGGGATTACTACGAGCAGTACTTC. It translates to CAWRRQGDYYEQYF.

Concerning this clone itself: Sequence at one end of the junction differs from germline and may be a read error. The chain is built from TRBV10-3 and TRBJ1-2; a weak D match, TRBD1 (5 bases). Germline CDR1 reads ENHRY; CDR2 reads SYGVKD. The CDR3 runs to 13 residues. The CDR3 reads CAISEDGTALFPF. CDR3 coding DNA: TGTGCCATCAGTGAGGACGGGACTGCACTCTTCCCCTTC.

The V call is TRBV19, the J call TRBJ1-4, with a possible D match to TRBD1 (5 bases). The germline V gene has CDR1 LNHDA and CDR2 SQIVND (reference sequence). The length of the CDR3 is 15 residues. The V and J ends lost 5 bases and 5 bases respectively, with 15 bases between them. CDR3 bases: TGTGCCAGTAGTCCCCTTCGGGGCGGAAATGAAAAACTGTTTTTT. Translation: CASSPLRGGNEKLFF.